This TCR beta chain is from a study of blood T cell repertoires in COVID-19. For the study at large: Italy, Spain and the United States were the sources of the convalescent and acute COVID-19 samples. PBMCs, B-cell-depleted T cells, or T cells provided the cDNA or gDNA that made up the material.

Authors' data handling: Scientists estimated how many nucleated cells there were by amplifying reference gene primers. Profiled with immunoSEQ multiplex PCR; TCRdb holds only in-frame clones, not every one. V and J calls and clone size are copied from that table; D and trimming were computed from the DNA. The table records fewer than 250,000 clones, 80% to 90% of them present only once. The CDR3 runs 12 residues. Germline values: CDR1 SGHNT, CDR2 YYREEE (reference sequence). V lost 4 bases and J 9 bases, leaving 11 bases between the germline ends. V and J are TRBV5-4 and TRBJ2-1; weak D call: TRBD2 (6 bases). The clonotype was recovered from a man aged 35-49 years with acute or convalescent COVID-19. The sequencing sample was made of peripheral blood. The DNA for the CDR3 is TGTGCCAGCAGCAGGGACTTTGGTGAGCAGTTCTTC. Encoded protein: CASSRDFGEQFF. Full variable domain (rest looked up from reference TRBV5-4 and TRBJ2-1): ETGVTQSPTHLIKTRGQQVTLRCSSQSGHNTVSWYQQALGQGPQFIFQYYREEENGRGNFPPRFSGLQFPNYSSELNVNALELDDSALYLCASSRDFGEQFFGPGTRLTVL.